This T cell receptor (beta chain) is from a study of prognosis after radiotherapy for stage I lung cancer. Study summary: Squamous cell carcinoma affected six to eight patients, adenocarcinoma roughly twelve.

To note about this clonotype: Its specificity is not known.

Researchers used two-round multiplex PCR to amplify TCR beta CDR3 starting from genomic DNA. Used in first-round PCR were primers specific to each TRBV and TRBJ gene. TCRdb reprocessed the multiplex PCR reads via MiXCR and lists one record per CDR3 protein. The data show around 26,000 distinct CDR3 sequences, about 45% seen once. The CDR3 consists of 14 residues. V lost 5 bases to trimming and J lost 3 bases, with 14 bases between them. The germline CDR1 and CDR2 sequences are LGHDT and YNNKEL (reference sequence). Study results and caveats: The question of whether the expanded TCR clones were tumor-specific was not determined. With medians of roughly 9,900 versus 7,200, unique TCR clone counts fell after stereotactic body radiation therapy.

This rearrangement joins TRBV3-1 to TRBJ2-7; D gene uncertain. The clonotype comes from a donor over 45 with non-small cell lung cancer. The sequenced sample was PBMCs, obtained before or after stereotactic body radiation therapy (not recorded which). This CDR3 reads CASSFRNADYEQYF. The CDR3 DNA is TGTGCCAGCAGCTTCCGGAACGCCGACTACGAGCAGTACTTC.